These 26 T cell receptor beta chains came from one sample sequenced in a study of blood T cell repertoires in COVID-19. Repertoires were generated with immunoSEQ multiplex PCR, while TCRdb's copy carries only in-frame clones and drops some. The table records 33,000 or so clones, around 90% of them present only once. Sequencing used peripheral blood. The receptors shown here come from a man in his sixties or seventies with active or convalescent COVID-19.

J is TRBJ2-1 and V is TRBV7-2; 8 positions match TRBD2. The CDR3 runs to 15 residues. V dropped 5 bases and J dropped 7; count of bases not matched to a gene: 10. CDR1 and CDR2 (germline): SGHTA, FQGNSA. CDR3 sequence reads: CASSPGGGSRNEQFF. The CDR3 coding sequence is TGTGCCAGCAGCCCCGGGGGGGGGAGCAGAAATGAGCAGTTCTTC.

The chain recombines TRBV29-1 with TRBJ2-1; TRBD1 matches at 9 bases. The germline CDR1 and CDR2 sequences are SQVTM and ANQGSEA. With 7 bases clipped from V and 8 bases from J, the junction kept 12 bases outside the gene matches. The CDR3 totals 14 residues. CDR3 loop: CSAFDRGKVDEQFF. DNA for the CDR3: TGCAGCGCTTTCGACAGGGGGAAGGTGGATGAGCAGTTCTTC.

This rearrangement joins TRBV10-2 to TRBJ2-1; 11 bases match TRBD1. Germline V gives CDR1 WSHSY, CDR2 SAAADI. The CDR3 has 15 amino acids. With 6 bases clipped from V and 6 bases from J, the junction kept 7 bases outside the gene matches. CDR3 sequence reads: CASRDRGPEPNEQFF. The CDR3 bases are TGCGCCAGCAGGGACAGGGGGCCAGAGCCCAATGAGCAGTTCTTC.

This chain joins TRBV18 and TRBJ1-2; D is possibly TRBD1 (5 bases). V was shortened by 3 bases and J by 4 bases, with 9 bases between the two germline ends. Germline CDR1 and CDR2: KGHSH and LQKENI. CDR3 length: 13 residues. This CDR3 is CASSPLTAYGYTF. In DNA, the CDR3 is TGTGCCAGCTCACCCTTGACAGCCTATGGCTACACCTTC.

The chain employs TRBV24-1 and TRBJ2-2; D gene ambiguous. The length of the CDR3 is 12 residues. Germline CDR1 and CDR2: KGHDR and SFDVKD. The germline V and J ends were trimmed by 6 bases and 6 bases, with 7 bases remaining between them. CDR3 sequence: CATSPVAGELFF. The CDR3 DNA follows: TGTGCCACCAGTCCGGTAGCCGGGGAGCTGTTTTTT.

This chain's CDR3 is CASSFRQGLNTEAFF. DNA of the CDR3: TGCGCCAGCAGCTTTCGACAGGGCCTGAACACTGAAGCTTTCTTT. This chain links TRBV5-1 with TRBJ1-1; the match to TRBD1 covers 7 bases. The CDR3 runs to 15 residues. After removal of 2 bases from V and 0 bases from J, the junction contained 4 bases not matched to a gene. The germline V gene encodes CDR1 SGHRS and CDR2 YFSETQ. The variable domain in full, with the rest retrieved from reference TRBV5-1 and TRBJ1-1, is KAGVTQTPRYLIKTRGQQVTLSCSPISGHRSVSWYQQTPGQGLQFLFEYFSETQRNKGNFPGRFSGRQFSNSRSEMNVSTLELGDSALYLCASSFRQGLNTEAFFGQGTRLTVV.

CDR3 coding DNA: TGTGCCAGCAATCGACAGGGGGGAAACACTGAAGCTTTCTTT. As protein: CASNRQGGNTEAFF. The V gene is TRBV2, the J gene TRBJ1-1; 9 positions agree with TRBD1. Germline V gene lookup returns CDR1 SNHLY and CDR2 FYNNEI. The CDR3 consists of 14 residues. Trimming at V came to 7 bases and at J to 2 bases, leaving 5 bases not matched to a gene.

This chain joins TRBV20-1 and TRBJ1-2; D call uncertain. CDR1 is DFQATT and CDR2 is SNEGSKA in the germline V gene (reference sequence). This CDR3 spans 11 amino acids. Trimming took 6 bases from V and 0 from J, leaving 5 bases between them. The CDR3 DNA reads TGCAGTGCCCGCGCTAACTATGGCTACACCTTC. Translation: CSARANYGYTF.

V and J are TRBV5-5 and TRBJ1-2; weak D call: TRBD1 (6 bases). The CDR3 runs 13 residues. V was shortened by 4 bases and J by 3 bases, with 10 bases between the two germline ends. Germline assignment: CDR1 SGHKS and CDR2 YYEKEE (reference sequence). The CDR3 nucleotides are TGTGCCAGCAGCCCCGGACAGTACTATGGCTACACCTTC. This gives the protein CASSPGQYYGYTF. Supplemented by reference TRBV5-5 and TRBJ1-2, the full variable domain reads DAGVTQSPTHLIKTRGQQVTLRCSPISGHKSVSWYQQVLGQGPQFIFQYYEKEERGRGNFPDRFSARQFPNYSSELNVNALLLGDSALYLCASSPGQYYGYTFGSGTRLTVV.

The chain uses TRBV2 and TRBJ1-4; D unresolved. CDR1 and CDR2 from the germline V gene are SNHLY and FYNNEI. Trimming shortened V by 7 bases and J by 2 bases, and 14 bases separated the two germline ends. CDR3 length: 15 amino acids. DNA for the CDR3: TGTGCCAGCACGCAGGTGGATTGGACTAATGAAAAACTGTTTTTT. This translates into CASTQVDWTNEKLFF.

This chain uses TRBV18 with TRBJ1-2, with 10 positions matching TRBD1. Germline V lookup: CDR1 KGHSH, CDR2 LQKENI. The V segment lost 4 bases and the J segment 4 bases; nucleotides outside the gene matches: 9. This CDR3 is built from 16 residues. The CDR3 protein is CASSLSGTGAVYGYTF. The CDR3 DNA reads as TGTGCCAGCTCACTCTCCGGGACAGGGGCGGTCTATGGCTACACCTTC.

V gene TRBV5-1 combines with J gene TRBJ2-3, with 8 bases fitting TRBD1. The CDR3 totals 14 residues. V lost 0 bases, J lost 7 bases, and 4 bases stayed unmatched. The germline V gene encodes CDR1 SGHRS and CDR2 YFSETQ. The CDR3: CASSLEQGGHTQYF. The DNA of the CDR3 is TGCGCCAGCAGCTTGGAACAGGGGGGTCATACGCAGTATTTT.

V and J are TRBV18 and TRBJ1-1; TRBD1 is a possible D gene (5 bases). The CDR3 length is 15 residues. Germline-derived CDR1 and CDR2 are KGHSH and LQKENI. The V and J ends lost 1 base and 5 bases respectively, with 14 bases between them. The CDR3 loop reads CASSPLGTGGTEAFF. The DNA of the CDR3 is TGTGCCAGCTCACCACTAGGGACGGGGGGGACTGAAGCTTTCTTT. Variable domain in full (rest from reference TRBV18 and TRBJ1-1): NAGVMQNPRHLVRRRGQEARLRCSPMKGHSHVYWYRQLPEEGLKFMVYLQKENIIDESGMPKERFSAEFPKEGPSILRIQQVVRGDSAAYFCASSPLGTGGTEAFFGQGTRLTVV.

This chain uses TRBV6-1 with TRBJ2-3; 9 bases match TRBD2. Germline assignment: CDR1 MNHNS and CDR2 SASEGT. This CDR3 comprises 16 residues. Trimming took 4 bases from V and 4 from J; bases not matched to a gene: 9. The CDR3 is CASSVPRGGASDTQYF. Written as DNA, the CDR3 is TGTGCCAGCAGTGTCCCCCGCGGGGGGGCTTCAGATACGCAGTATTTT.

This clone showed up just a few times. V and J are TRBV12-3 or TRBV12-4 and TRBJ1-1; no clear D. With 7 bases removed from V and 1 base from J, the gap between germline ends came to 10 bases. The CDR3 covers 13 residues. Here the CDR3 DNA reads TGTGCCAGCAAATCCCTGTCGAACACTGAAGCTTTCTTT. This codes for CASKSLSNTEAFF.

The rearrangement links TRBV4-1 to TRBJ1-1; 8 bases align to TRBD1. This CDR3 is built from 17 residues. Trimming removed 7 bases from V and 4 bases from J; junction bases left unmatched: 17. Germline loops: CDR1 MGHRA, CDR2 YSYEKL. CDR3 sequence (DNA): TGCGCCAGCATAGACCGGGACAGGAACCTAGCGAGCACTGAAGCTTTCTTT. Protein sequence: CASIDRDRNLASTEAFF.

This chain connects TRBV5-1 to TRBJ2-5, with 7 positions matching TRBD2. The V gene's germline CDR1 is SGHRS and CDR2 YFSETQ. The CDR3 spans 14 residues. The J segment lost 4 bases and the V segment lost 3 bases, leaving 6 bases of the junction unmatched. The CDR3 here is CASSYSQRGETQYF. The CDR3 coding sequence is TGCGCCAGCAGCTATAGCCAGCGGGGAGAGACCCAGTACTTC.

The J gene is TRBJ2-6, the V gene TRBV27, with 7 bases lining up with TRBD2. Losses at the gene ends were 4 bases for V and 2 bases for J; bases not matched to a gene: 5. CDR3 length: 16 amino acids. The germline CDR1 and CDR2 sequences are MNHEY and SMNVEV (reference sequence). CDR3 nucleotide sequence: TGTGCCAGCAGTTCCTGGGGGGGTGCTGGGGCCAACGTCCTGACTTTC. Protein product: CASSSWGGAGANVLTF.

The CDR3, as DNA: TGTGCCATCAGTGAATATGACAGGGTCGATCAGCCCCAGCATTTT. Translated: CAISEYDRVDQPQHF. The V call is TRBV10-3, the J call TRBJ1-5; 7 bases line up with TRBD1. Germline loops: CDR1 ENHRY, CDR2 SYGVKD. V lost 3 bases and J lost 5; bases outside the gene matches: 7. The CDR3 is made up of 15 amino acids.

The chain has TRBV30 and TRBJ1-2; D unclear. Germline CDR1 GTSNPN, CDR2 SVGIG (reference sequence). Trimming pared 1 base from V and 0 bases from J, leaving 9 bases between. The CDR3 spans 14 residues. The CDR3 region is CAWSGGVANYGYTF. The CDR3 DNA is TGTGCCTGGAGTGGAGGTGTAGCTAACTATGGCTACACCTTC.

The chain's CDR3 is CASSSLAGGTDTQYF. The CDR3 region has the DNA TGTGCCAGCAGCTCACTAGCGGGGGGCACAGATACGCAGTATTTT. The chain recombines TRBV7-9 with TRBJ2-3, with 11 nucleotides matching TRBD2. Germline V CDR1 and CDR2: SEHNR, FQNEAQ (reference sequence). Trimming took 4 bases from V and 1 from J; bases not matched to a gene: 1. The CDR3 contains 15 residues.

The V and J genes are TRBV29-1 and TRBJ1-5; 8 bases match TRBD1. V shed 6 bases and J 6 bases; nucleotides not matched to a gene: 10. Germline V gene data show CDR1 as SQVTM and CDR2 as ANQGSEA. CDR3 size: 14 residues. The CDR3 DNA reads TGCAGCGTCGCGGCAGGGGGCGAGTCTCAGCCCCAGCATTTT. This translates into CSVAAGGESQPQHF.

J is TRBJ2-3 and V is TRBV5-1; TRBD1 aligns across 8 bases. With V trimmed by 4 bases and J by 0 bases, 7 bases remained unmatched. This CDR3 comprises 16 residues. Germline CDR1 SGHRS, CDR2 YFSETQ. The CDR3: CASSKGQDHSTDTQYF. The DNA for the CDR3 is TGCGCCAGCAGCAAGGGACAGGACCATAGCACAGATACGCAGTATTTT.

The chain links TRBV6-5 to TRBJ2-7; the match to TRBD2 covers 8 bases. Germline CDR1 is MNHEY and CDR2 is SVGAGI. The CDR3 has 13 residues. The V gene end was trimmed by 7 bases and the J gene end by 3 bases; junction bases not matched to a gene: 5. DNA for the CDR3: TGTGCCAGCAAGCAGCGGGAGTACTACGAGCAGTACTTC. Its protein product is CASKQREYYEQYF.

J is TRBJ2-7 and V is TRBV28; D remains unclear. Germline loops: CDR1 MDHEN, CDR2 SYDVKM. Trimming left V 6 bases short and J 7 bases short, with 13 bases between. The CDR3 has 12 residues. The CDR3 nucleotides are TGTGCCAGCAGCCCCCTAGTTAGTGAGCAGTACTTC. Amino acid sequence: CASSPLVSEQYF.

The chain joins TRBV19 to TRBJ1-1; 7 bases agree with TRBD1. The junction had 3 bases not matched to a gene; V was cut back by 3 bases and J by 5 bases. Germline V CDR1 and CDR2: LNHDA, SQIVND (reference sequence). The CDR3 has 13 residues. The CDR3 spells CASSIPGQTEAFF. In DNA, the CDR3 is TGTGCCAGTAGTATTCCGGGACAGACTGAAGCTTTCTTT.